There are a few counts of the clone carrying this T cell receptor (beta chain). The data originate from a study of OX40 agonist ivuxolimab in advanced cancers. V lost 5 bases and J lost 0, with 7 bases in between. This CDR3 contains 13 residues. Germline CDR1 is SSHAT and CDR2 is FNYEAQ (reference sequence). TCRdb's copy holds only in-frame clones and misses some; the assay was immunoSEQ multiplex PCR. The repertoire holds 45,000 to 65,000 clones, approximately 84% seen once, with 3% to 3.5% in the top ten. The sample consisted of CD4+ or CD8+ T cells sorted from blood, taken in a trial of the OX40 agonist ivuxolimab. This chain connects TRBV7-7 to TRBJ1-1, with D hard to call. The clonotype originates from an adult with an advanced solid tumor such as melanoma, head and neck, liver or kidney cancer. For the CDR3, the DNA is TGTGCCAGCAGCCCCCATATGAACACTGAAGCTTTCTTT. Protein product: CASSPHMNTEAFF.